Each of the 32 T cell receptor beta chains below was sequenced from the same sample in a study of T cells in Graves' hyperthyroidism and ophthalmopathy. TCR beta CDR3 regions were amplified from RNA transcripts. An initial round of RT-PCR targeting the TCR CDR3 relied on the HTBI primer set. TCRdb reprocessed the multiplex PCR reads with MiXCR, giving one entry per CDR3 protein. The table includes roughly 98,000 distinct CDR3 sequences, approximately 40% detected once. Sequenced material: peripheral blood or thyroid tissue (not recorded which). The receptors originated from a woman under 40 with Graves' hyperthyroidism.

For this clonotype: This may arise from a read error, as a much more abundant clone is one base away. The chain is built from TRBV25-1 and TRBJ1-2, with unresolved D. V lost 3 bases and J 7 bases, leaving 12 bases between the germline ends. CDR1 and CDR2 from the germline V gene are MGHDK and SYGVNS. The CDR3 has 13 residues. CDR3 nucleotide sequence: TGTGCCAGCAGTGACGGGCTCGGTTTTGGCTACACCTTC. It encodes CASSDGLGFGYTF.

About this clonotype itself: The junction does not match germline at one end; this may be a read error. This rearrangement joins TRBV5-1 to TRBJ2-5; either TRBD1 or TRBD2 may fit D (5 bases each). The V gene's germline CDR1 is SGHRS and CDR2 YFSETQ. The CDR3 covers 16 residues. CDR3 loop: CASRLGRVGSQETQYF. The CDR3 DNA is TGCGCCAGCAGATTGGGGCGGGTAGGTTCGCAAGAGACCCAGTACTTC. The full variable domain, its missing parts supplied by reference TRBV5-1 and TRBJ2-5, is KAGVTQTPRYLIKTRGQQVTLSCSPISGHRSVSWYQQTPGQGLQFLFEYFSETQRNKGNFPGRFSGRQFSNSRSEMNVSTLELGDSALYLCASRLGRVGSQETQYFGPGTRLLVL.

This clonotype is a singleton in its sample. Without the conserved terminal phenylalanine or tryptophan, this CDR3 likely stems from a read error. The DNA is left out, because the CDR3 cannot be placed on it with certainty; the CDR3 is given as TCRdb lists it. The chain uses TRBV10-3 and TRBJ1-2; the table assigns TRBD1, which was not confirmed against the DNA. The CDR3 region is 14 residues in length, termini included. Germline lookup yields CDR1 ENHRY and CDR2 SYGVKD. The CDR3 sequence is CAISPGRTAYGYTC.

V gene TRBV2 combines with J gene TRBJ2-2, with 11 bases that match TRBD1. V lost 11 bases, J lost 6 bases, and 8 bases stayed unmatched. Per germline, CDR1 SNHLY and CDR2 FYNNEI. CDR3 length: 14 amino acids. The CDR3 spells CAVGTGGPPGELFF. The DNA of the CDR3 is TGTGCCGTTGGGACAGGGGGACCACCCGGGGAGCTGTTTTTT.

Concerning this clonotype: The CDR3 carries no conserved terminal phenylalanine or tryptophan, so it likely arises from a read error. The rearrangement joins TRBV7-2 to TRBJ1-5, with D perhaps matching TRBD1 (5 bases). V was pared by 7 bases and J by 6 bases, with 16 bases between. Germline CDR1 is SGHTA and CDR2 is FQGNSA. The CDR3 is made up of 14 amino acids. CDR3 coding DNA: TGTGCCAGCAACACCACTCCGAGGGGTCAGCCCCAGCATCTT. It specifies CASNTTPRGQPQHL.

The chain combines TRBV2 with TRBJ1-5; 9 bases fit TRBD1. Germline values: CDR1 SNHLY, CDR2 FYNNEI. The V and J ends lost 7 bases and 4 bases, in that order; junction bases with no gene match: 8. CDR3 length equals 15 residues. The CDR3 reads CASKGTGRPNQPQHF. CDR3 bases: TGTGCCAGCAAAGGGACAGGGAGACCGAATCAGCCCCAGCATTTT.

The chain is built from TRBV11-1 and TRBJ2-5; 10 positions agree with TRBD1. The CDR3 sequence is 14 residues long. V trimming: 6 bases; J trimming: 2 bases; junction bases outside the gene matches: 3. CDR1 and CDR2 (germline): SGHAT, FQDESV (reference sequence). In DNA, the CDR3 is TGTGCCAGCAGTGGACAGGGGGTTCAAGAGACCCAGTACTTC. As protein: CASSGQGVQETQYF.

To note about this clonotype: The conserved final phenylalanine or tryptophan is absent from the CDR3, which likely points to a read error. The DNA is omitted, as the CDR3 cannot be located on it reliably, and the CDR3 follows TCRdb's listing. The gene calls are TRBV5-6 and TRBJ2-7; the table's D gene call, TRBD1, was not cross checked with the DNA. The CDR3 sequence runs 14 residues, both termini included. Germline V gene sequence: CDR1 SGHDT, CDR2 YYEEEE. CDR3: CASSLVGGPYERYS.

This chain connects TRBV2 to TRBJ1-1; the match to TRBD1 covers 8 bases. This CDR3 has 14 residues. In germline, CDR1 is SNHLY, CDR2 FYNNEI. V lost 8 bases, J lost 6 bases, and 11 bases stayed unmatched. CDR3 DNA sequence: TGTGCCAGCGAAAGCCGGGACAGGTCTCCTGAAGCTTTCTTT. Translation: CASESRDRSPEAFF. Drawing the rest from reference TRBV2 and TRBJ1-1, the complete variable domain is EPEVTQTPSHQVTQMGQEVILRCVPISNHLYFYWYRQILGQKVEFLVSFYNNEISEKSEIFDDQFSVERPDGSNFTLKIRSTKLEDSAMYFCASESRDRSPEAFFGQGTRLTVV.

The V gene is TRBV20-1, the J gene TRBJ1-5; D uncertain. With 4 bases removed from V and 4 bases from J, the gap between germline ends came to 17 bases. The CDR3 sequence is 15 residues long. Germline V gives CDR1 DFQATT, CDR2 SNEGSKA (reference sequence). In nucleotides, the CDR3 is TGCAGTGCTAAGGGCACCCGATCGGGGAATCAGCCCCAGCATTTT. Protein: CSAKGTRSGNQPQHF.

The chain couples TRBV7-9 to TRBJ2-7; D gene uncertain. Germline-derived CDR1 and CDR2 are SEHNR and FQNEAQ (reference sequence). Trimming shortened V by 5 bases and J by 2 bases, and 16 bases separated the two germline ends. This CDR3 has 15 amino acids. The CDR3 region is CASSISGRSTYEQYF. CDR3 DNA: TGTGCCAGCAGCATATCAGGCAGGTCCACCTACGAGCAGTACTTC.

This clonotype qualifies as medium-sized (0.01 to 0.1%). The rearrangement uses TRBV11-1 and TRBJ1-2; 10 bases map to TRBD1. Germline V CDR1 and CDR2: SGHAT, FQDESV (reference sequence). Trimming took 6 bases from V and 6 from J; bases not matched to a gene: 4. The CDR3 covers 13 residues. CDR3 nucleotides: TGTGCCAGCAGTGGACAGGGGGTGAATGGCTACACCTTC. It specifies CASSGQGVNGYTF.

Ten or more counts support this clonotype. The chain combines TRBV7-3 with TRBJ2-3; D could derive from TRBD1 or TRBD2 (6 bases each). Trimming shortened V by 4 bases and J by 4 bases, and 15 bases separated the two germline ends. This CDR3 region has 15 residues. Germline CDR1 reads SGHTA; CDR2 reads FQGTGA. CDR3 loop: CASSSTGAFADTQYF. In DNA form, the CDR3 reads TGTGCCAGCAGCTCCACGGGGGCTTTCGCAGATACGCAGTATTTT.

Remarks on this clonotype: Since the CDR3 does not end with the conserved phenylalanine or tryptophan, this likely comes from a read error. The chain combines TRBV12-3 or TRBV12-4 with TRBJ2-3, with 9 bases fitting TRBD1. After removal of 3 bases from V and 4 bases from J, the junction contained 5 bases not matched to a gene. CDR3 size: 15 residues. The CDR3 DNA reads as TGTGCCAGCAGTTTCGGGGGACAGGGACCAGATACGCAGTATTCT. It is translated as CASSFGGQGPDTQYS.

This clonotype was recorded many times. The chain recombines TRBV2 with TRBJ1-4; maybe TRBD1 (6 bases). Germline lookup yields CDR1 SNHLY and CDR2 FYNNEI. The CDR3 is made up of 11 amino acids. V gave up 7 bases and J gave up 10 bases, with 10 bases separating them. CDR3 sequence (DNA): TGTGCCAGCACCGAGGGGGGAAAACTGTTTTTT. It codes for CASTEGGKLFF.

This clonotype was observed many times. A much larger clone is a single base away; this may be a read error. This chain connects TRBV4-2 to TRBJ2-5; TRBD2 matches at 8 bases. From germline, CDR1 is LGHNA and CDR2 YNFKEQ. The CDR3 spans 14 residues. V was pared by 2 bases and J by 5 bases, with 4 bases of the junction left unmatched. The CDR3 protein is CASSQNRLAETQYF. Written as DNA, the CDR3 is TGTGCCAGCAGCCAAAACCGACTAGCGGAGACCCAGTACTTC.

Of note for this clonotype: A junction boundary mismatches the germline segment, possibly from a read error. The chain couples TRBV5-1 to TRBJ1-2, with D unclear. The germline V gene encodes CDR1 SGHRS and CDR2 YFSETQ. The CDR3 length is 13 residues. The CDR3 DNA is TGCGCCAGCGGCCGATCGAGGGAGGGTGGCCACACCTTC. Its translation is CASGRSREGGHTF.

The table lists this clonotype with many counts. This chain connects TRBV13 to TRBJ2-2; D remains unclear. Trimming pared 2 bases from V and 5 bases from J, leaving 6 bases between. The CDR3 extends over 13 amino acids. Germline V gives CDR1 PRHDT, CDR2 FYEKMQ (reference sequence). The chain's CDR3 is CASSLSGTGELFF. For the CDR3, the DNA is TGTGCCAGCAGCTTATCCGGGACCGGGGAGCTGTTTTTT.

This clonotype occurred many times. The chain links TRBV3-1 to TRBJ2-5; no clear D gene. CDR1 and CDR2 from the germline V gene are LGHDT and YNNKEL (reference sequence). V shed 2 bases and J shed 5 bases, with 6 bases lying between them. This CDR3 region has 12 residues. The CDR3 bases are TGTGCCAGCAGCCAAACGGGCGAGACCCAGTACTTC. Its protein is CASSQTGETQYF.

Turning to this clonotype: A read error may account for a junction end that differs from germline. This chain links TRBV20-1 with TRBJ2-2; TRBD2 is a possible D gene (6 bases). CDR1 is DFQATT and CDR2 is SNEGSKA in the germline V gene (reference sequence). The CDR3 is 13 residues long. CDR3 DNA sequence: TGCAGTGCTGAGGGCGGGAACACCGGGGAGCTGTTTTTC. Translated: CSAEGGNTGELFF.

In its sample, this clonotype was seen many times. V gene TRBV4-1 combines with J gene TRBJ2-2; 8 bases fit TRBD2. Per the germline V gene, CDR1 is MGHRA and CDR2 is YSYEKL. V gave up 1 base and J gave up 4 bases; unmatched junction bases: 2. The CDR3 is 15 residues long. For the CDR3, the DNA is TGCGCCAGCAGCCAAGCCAGCGGGGGCACCGGGGAGCTGTTTTTT. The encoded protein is CASSQASGGTGELFF.

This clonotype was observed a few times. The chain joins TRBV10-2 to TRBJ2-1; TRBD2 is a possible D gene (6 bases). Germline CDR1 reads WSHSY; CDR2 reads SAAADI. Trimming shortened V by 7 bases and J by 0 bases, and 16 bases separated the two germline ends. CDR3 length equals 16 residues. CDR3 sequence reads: CASTDVAAFSYNEQFF. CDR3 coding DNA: TGCGCCAGCACCGACGTAGCGGCGTTCTCCTACAATGAGCAGTTCTTC.

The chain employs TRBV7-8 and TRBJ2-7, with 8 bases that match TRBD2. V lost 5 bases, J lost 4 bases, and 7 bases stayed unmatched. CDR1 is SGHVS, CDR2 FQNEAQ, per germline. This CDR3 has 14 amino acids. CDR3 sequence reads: CASSQDGTSYEQYF. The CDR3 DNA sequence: TGTGCCAGCAGCCAGGACGGGACTAGTTACGAGCAGTACTTC.

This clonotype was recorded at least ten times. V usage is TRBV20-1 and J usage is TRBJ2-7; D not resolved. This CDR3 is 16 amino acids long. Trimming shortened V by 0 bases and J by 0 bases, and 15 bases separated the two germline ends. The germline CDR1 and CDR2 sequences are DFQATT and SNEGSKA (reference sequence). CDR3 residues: CSARDWRTRSSYEQYF. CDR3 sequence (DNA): TGCAGTGCTAGAGATTGGAGAACAAGGAGCTCCTACGAGCAGTACTTC.

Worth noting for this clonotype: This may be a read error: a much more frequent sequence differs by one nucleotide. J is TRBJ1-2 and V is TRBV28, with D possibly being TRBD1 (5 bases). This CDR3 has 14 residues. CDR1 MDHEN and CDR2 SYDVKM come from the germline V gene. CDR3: CSSSLWDGDYGYAF. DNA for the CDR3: TGTTCCAGCAGTTTATGGGACGGGGACTATGGCTACGCCTTC.

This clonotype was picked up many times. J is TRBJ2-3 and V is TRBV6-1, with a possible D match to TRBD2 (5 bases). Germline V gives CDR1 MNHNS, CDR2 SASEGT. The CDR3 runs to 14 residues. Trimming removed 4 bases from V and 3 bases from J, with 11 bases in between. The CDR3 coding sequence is TGTGCCAGCAGTGGATGGAGCGGAACAGATACGCAGTATTTT. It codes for CASSGWSGTDTQYF.

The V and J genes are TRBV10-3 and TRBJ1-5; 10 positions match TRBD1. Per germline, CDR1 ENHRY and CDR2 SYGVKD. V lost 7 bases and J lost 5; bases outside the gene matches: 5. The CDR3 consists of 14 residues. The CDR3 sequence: CAIKDDRGHQPQHF. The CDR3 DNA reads TGTGCCATCAAGGATGACAGGGGGCATCAGCCCCAGCATTTT.

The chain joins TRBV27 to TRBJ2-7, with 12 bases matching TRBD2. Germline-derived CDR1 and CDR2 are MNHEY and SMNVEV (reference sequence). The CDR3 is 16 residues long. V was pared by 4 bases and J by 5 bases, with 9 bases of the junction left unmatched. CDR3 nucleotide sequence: TGTGCCAGCAGTTCCAAACTAGCGGGAGGACTCCACGAGCAGTACTTC. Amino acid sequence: CASSSKLAGGLHEQYF.

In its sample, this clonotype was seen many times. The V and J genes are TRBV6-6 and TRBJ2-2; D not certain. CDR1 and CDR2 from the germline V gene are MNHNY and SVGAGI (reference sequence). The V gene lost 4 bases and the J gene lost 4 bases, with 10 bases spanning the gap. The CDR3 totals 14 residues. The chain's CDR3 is CASSSTGGTGELFF. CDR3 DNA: TGTGCCAGCAGTTCCACGGGCGGCACCGGGGAGCTGTTTTTT.

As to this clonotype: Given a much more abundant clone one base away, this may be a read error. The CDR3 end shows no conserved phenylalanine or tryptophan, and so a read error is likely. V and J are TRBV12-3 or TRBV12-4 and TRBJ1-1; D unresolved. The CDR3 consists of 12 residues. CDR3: CACSLGLTEAFL. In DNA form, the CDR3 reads TGTGCCTGCAGTTTAGGCCTGACCGAAGCTTTCCTT.

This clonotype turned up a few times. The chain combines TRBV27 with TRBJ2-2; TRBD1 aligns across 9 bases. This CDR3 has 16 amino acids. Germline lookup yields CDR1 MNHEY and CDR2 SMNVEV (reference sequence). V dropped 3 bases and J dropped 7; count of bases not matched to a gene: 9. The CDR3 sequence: CASSLNYRGLGGELFF. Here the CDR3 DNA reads TGTGCCAGCAGTTTGAATTACAGGGGGCTCGGCGGGGAGCTGTTTTTT.

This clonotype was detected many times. The CDR3 protein is CSATGRAMNEQFF. DNA of the CDR3: TGCAGTGCTACCGGCAGGGCTATGAATGAGCAGTTCTTC. This chain links TRBV20-1 with TRBJ2-1, with a possible D match to TRBD1 (5 bases). Germline-derived CDR1 and CDR2 are DFQATT and SNEGSKA (reference sequence). CDR3 length: 13 amino acids. Between the trimmed V and J ends, which lost 4 bases and 7 bases, there was a span of 14 bases.